Below are 4 T cell receptor beta chains sequenced from a single sample in a study of T cells in Graves' hyperthyroidism and ophthalmopathy. TCR beta CDR3 regions were amplified from RNA. The TCR CDR3 first-round RT-PCR relied on the HTBI primer set. TCRdb fed the multiplex PCR reads into MiXCR, producing one record per CDR3 protein. Of 600,000 to 800,000 distinct CDR3 sequences listed, roughly a third are singletons. The source material was blood. The receptors derive from a woman aged 40 to 49 with Graves' hyperthyroidism.

This clonotype has just a few counts. One end of the junction does not line up with germline, which may come from a read error. The rearrangement joins TRBV24-1 to TRBJ2-7; 12 positions agree with TRBD2. The length of the CDR3 is 17 residues. Germline V gene sequence: CDR1 KGHDR, CDR2 SFDVKD. The CDR3 here is CASSSTRTSGILYEQYF. The CDR3 DNA follows: TGTGCCAGCAGTTCTACACGGACTAGCGGGATACTTTACGAGCAGTACTTC.

The sample holds a few counts of this clonotype. This chain joins TRBV12-5 and TRBJ2-2, with a tentative D call TRBD1 (7 bases). V lost 5 bases and J 7 bases, leaving 17 bases between the germline ends. Germline CDR1 reads LGHNT; CDR2 reads FRNRAP. CDR3 length: 15 residues. DNA for the CDR3: TGTGCTAGTGGTCCGACAGGGAGGTGGATCGGGGAGCTGTTTTTT. Protein sequence: CASGPTGRWIGELFF. Full variable domain (missing parts from reference TRBV12-5 and TRBJ2-2): DARVTQTPRHKVTEMGQEVTMRCQPILGHNTVFWYRQTMMQGLELLAYFRNRAPLDDSGMPKDRFSAEMPDATLATLKIQPSEPRDSAVYFCASGPTGRWIGELFFGEGSRLTVL.

The sample holds a few counts of this clonotype. The chain uses TRBV7-9 and TRBJ2-7; no clear D. Germline values: CDR1 SEHNR, CDR2 FQNEAQ (reference sequence). This CDR3 comprises 13 residues. V lost 5 bases, J lost 0 bases, and 8 bases lay in between. The DNA of the CDR3 is TGTGCCAGCAGCCAATTTGACTCCTACGAGCAGTACTTC. This sequence encodes CASSQFDSYEQYF.

This clonotype was seen ten or more times. The chain carries TRBV5-1 and TRBJ2-2; 8 nucleotides align to TRBD1. The J segment lost 3 bases and the V segment lost 4 bases, leaving 2 bases of the junction unmatched. From germline, CDR1 is SGHRS and CDR2 YFSETQ. This CDR3 has 14 amino acids. CDR3 sequence reads: CASSQQGDTGELFF. For the CDR3, the DNA is TGCGCCAGCAGCCAACAGGGGGACACCGGGGAGCTGTTTTTT.